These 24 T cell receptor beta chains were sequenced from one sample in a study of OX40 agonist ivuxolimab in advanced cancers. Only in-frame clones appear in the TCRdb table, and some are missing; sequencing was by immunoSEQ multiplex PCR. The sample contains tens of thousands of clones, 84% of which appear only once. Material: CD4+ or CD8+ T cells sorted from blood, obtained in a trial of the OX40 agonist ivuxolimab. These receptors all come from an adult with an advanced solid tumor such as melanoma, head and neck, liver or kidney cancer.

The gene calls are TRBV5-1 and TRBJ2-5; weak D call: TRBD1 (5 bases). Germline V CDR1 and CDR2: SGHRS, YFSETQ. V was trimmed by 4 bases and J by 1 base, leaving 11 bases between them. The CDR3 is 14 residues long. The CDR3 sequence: CASSLGAVQETQYF. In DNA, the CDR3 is TGCGCCAGCAGCCTTGGGGCCGTCCAAGAGACCCAGTACTTC.

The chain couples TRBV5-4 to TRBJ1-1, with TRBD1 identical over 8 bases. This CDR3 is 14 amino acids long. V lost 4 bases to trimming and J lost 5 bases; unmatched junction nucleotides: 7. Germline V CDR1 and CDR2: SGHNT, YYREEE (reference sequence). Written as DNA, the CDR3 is TGTGCCAGCAGCCGCGACAGGGGTTCGACTGAAGCTTTCTTT. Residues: CASSRDRGSTEAFF.

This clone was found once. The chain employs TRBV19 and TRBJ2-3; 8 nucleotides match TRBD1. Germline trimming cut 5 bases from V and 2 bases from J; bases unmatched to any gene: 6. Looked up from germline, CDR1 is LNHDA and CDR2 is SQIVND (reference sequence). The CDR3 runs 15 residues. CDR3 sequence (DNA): TGTGCCAGTAGTCTAGGGACAGGAGACACAGATACGCAGTATTTT. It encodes CASSLGTGDTDTQYF.

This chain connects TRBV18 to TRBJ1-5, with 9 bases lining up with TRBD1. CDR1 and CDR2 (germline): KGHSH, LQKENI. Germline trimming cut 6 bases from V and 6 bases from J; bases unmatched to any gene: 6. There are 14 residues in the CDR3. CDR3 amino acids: CASSPTGGGQPQHF. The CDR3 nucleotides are TGTGCCAGCTCTCCTACAGGGGGCGGTCAGCCCCAGCATTTT. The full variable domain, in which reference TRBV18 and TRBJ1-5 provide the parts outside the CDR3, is NAGVMQNPRHLVRRRGQEARLRCSPMKGHSHVYWYRQLPEEGLKFMVYLQKENIIDESGMPKERFSAEFPKEGPSILRIQQVVRGDSAAYFCASSPTGGGQPQHFGDGTRLSIL.

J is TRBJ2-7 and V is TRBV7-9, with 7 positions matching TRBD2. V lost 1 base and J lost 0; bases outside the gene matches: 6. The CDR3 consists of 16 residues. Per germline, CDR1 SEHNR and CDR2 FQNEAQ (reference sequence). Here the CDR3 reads CASSLEGGRTSYEQYF. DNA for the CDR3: TGTGCCAGCAGCTTAGAAGGCGGGAGAACCTCCTACGAGCAGTACTTC.

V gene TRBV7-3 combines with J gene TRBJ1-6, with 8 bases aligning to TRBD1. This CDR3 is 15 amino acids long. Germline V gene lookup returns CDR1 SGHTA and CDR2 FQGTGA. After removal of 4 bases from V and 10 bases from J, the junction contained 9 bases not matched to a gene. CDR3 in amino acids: CASSSGQGDGSPLHF. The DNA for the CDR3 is TGTGCCAGCAGCTCCGGACAGGGCGATGGATCACCCCTCCACTTT.

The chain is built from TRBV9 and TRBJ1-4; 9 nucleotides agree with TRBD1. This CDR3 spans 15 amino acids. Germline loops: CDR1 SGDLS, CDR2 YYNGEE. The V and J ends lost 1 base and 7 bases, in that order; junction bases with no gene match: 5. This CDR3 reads CASSVSGQGGEKLFF. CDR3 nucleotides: TGTGCCAGCAGCGTATCGGGACAGGGAGGTGAAAAACTGTTTTTT. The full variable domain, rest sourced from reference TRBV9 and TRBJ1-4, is DSGVTQTPKHLITATGQRVTLRCSPRSGDLSVYWYQQSLDQGLQFLIQYYNGEERAKGNILERFSAQQFPDLHSELNLSSLELGDSALYFCASSVSGQGGEKLFFGSGTQLSVL.

The CDR3 DNA reads TGTGCCAGCAGCTTAGATTACAGGGAGAGGTTTCAGCCCCAGCATTTT. Its protein is CASSLDYRERFQPQHF. V usage is TRBV11-3 and J usage is TRBJ1-5; TRBD1 is a possible D gene (6 bases). This CDR3 is 16 amino acids long. Per the germline V gene, CDR1 is SGHNT and CDR2 is YENEEA. The V end was cut by 0 bases, the J end by 6 bases, with 15 bases between. Based on the CDR3 plus reference TRBV11-3 and TRBJ1-5, the full variable domain is EAGVVQSPRYKIIEKKQPVAFWCNPISGHNTLYWYLQNLGQGPELLIRYENEEAVDDSQLPKDRFSAERLKGVDSTLKIQPAELGDSAVYLCASSLDYRERFQPQHFGDGTRLSIL.

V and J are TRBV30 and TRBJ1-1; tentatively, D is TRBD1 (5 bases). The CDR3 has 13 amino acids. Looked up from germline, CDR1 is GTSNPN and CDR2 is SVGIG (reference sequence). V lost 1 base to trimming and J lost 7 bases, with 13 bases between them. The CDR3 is CAWSGQGGGEAFF. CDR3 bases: TGTGCCTGGAGTGGCCAGGGAGGCGGTGAAGCTTTCTTT.

CDR3 nucleotides: TGCGCCAGCAGCTTGGCAGCGGGGACAGATACGCAGTATTTT. Translated: CASSLAAGTDTQYF. The rearrangement uses TRBV5-1 and TRBJ2-3, with TRBD2 matching 7 bases. Germline values: CDR1 SGHRS, CDR2 YFSETQ. The ends lost 0 bases at V and 3 bases at J; junction bases unmatched: 1. The CDR3 runs 14 residues.

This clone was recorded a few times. The CDR3 loop is CGGENTEAFF. CDR3 DNA sequence: TGTGGAGGGGAGAACACTGAAGCTTTCTTT. The chain uses TRBV9 and TRBJ1-1, with a tentative D call TRBD1 (5 bases). This CDR3 spans 10 amino acids. Per germline, CDR1 SGDLS and CDR2 YYNGEE.

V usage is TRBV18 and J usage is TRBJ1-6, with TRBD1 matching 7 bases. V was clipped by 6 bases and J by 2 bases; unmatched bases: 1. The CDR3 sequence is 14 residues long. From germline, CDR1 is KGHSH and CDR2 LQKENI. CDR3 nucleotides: TGTGCCAGCTCGACAGGGCCCTATAATTCACCCCTCCACTTT. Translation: CASSTGPYNSPLHF. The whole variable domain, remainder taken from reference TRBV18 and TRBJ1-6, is NAGVMQNPRHLVRRRGQEARLRCSPMKGHSHVYWYRQLPEEGLKFMVYLQKENIIDESGMPKERFSAEFPKEGPSILRIQQVVRGDSAAYFCASSTGPYNSPLHFGNGTRLTVT.

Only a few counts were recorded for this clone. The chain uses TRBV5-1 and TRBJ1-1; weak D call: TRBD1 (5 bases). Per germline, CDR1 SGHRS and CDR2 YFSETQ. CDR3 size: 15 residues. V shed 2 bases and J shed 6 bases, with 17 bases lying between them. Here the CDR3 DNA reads TGCGCCAGCAGCTTCTCCGGGGGTAAGGTCGCTGAAGCTTTCTTT. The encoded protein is CASSFSGGKVAEAFF.

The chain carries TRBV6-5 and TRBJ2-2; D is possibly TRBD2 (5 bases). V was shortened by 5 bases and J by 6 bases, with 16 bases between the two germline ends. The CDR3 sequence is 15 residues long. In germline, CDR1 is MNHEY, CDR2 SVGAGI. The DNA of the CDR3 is TGTGCCAGCAGTCTGGAGGACTTCGTGGCCGGGGAGCTGTTTTTT. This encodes CASSLEDFVAGELFF.

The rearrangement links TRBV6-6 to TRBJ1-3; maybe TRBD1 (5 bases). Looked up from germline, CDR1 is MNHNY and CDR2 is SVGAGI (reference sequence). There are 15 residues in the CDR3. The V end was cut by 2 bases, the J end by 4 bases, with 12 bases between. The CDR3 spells CASSYQGSIGNTIYF. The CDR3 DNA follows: TGTGCCAGCAGTTACCAGGGTTCGATCGGAAACACCATATATTTT.

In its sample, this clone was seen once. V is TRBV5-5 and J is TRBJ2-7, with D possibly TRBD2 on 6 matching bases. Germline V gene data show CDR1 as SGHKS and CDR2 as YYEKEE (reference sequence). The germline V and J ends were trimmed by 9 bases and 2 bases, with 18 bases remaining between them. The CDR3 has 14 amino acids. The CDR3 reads CATRRDSDPYEQYF. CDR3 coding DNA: TGTGCCACCCGCAGGGACTCTGACCCCTACGAGCAGTACTTC.

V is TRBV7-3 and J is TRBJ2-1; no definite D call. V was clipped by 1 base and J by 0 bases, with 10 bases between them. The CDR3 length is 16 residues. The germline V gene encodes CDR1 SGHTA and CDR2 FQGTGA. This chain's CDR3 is CASSLNGVSSYNEQFF. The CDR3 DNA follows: TGTGCCAGCAGCTTAAATGGGGTTAGCTCCTACAATGAGCAGTTCTTC.

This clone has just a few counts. The CDR3 reads CATQNRAETQYF. Written as DNA, the CDR3 is TGTGCCACCCAAAACAGGGCGGAGACCCAGTACTTC. The chain links TRBV6-5 to TRBJ2-5; the D gene is possibly TRBD1 (6 bases). CDR1 and CDR2 (germline): MNHEY, SVGAGI. With 10 bases removed from V and 5 bases from J, the gap between germline ends came to 14 bases. The CDR3 is 12 amino acids.

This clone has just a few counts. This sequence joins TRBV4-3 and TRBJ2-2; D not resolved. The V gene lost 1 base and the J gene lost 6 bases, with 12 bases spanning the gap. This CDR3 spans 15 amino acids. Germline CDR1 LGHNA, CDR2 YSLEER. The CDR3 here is CASSQVGRTAGELFF. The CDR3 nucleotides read TGCGCCAGCAGCCAAGTCGGCCGAACGGCCGGGGAGCTGTTTTTT.

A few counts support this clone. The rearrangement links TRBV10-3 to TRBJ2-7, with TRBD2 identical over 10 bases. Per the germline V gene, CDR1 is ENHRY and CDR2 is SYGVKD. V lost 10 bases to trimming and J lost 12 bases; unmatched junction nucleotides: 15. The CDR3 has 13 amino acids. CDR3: CATNLAGAPKLYF. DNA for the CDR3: TGTGCCACGAATCTAGCGGGGGCCCCGAAGTTGTACTTC.

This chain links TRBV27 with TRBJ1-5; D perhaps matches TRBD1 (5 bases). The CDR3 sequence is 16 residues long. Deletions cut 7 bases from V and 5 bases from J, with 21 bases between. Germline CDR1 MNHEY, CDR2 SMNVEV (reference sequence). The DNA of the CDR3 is TGTGCCAGCACCGTTCTCAGTGGGGGGAATTATCAGCCCCAGCATTTT. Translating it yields CASTVLSGGNYQPQHF.

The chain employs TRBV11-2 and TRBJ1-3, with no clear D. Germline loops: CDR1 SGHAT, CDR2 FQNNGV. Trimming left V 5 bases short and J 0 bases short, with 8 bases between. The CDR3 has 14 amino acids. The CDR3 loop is CASSLLLSGNTIYF. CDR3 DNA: TGTGCCAGCAGCCTACTACTCTCTGGAAACACCATATATTTT.

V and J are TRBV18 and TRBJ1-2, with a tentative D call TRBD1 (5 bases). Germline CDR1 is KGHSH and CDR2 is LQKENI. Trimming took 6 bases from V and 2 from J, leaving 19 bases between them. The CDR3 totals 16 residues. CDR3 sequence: CASSHASGTDNYGYTF. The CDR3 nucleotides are TGTGCCAGCTCCCACGCCTCCGGGACGGACAACTATGGCTACACCTTC.

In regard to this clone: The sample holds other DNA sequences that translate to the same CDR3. CDR3 amino acids: CASSLGQMNTEAFF. The CDR3 coding sequence is TGTGCCAGCAGCTTAGGACAGATGAACACTGAAGCTTTCTTT. The V and J genes are TRBV7-2 and TRBJ1-1; the D gene is possibly TRBD1 (5 bases). CDR3 length: 14 amino acids. Germline V lookup: CDR1 SGHTA, CDR2 FQGNSA. V lost 1 base to trimming and J lost 0 bases, with 6 bases between them. Full variable domain (rest looked up from reference TRBV7-2 and TRBJ1-1): GAGVSQSPSNKVTEKGKDVELRCDPISGHTALYWYRQSLGQGLEFLIYFQGNSAPDKSGLPSDRFSAERTGGSVSTLTIQRTQQEDSAVYLCASSLGQMNTEAFFGQGTRLTVV.